The clone carrying this T cell receptor (beta chain) was observed a single time. Its antigen is undetermined. The data were obtained in a study of T cell repertoires in cytomegalovirus infection. Study results and limitations: The ex vivo response was dominated by HLA-C-restricted CMV-specific TCR beta clonotypes.

This CDR3 has 13 residues. Trimming shortened V by 6 bases and J by 4 bases, and 13 bases separated the two germline ends. CDR1 is SQVTM, CDR2 ANQGSEA, per germline. TCRdb re-analysed the reads in MiXCR, keeping a single row per CDR3 protein. Here the sample spans around 280,000 distinct CDR3 sequences, around 13% being singletons. The chain has TRBV29-1 and TRBJ1-5, with a possible D match to TRBD1 (6 bases). Sequencing was done on a sample of PBMCs. The sequence derives from a human donor in good health (CMV status not recorded). Some clones in this sample may be carry-over from other donors' samples. The CDR3 nucleotides are TGCAGCGTCTCACAGGGTCAAAATCAGCCCCAGCATTTT. This sequence encodes CSVSQGQNQPQHF.